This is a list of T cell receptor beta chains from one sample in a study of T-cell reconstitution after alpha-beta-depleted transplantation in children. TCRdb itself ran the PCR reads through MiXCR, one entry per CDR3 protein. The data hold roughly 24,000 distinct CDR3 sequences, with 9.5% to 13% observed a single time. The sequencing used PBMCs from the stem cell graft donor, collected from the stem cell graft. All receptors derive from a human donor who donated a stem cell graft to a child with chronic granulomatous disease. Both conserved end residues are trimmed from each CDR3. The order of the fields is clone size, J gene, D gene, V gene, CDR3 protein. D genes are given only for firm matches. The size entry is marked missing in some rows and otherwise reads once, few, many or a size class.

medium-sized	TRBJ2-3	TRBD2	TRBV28	ASSFMDSSGRDGDTQY
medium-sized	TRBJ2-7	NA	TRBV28	ASSSPVTYEQY
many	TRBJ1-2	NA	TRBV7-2	ASSFRELGGYT
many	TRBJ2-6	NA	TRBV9	ASSVDSSGANVLT
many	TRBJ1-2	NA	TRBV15	ATSSGPQANYGYT
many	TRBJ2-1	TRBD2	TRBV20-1	SARRTSLSSYNEQF
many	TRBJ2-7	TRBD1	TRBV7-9	ASSGSRDRGSYEQY
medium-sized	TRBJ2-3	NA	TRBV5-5	ASSFPSAGGDTQY
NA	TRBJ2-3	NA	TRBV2	ASSEGRTSTDTQY
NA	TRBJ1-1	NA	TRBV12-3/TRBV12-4	ASTQGAAGNTEAF
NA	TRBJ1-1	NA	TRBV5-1	ASSSGDTEAF
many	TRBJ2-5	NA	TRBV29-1	SVEGRENQETQY